This T cell receptor beta chain originates from a study of T cell responses to AZD1222 COVID-19 vaccine. Turning to the study itself: Pooling was applied to second doses at about 4 or about 12 weeks. Points from the study as a whole: Only five to seven AZD1222 recipients were seropositive at baseline. Repertoire samples came only from after the peak T cell response. Two doses of AZD1222 preceded a rise in Spike-specific TCR breadth and depth.

Comments on this clone: Its target is unknown.

The germline V gene encodes CDR1 SGHVS and CDR2 FNYEAQ. CDR3 length equals 15 residues. Deletions cut 5 bases from V and 4 bases from J, with 14 bases between. The data were produced by immunoSEQ multiplex PCR, yet TCRdb's version contains in-frame clones alone and is incomplete. Altogether about 120,000 clones are present, 75% to 95% being singletons, with the ten largest covering over 5%. This clonotype was sampled from an adult in good health. Sequenced material: peripheral blood, taken on day 0 of AZD1222 vaccination. The chain links TRBV7-6 to TRBJ1-4, with D tentatively TRBD1 (6 bases). CDR3 sequence (DNA): TGTGCCAGCAGCCTGTTACAGGGTGGTAATGAAAAACTGTTTTTT. As protein: CASSLLQGGNEKLFF.